The rows below give T cell receptor beta chains drawn from one sample of a study of T-cell memory formation after mild COVID-19. In TCRdb, the 5' RACE reads were re-called with MiXCR into one record per CDR3 protein. The table records about 500,000 distinct CDR3 sequences, about a fifth of them present only once. The sequenced material came from PBMCs or a T cell subset sorted from them (not recorded which). These receptors were collected from an adult woman who had mild COVID-19 (a few samples of this study predate the infection). Cell type and time point are not known. The CDR3 runs from the conserved cysteine through the conserved F or W. A D gene is named only where the DNA matches it firmly. Some rows have no size entry. The others give once, few or many, or a class for an expanded clone.

clone size: NA; J gene: TRBJ1-6; V gene: TRBV25-1; CDR3 length: 15; D gene: TRBD1; CDR3 DNA: TGTGCCACCTCGAAAGGGACAGGGAGTGGATCACCCCTCCACTTT; CDR3 protein: CATSKGTGSGSPLHF
clone size: NA; J gene: TRBJ2-7; V gene: TRBV20-1; CDR3 length: 13; D gene: TRBD2; CDR3 DNA: TGCAGTACTGGACTAGCGGACACCTACGAGCAGTACTTC; CDR3 protein: CSTGLADTYEQYF
clone size: few; J gene: TRBJ2-1; V gene: TRBV6-5; CDR3 length: 16; D gene: TRBD1; CDR3 DNA: TGTGCCAGCAGTTCGACCGGGACAGGGTGGAACAATGAGCAGTTCTTC; CDR3 protein: CASSSTGTGWNNEQFF
clone size: few; J gene: TRBJ2-7; V gene: TRBV2; CDR3 length: 13; D gene: NA; CDR3 DNA: TGTGCCAGCACCGACGGGGTGACCTACGAGCAGTACTTC; CDR3 protein: CASTDGVTYEQYF
clone size: few; J gene: TRBJ2-7; V gene: TRBV7-9; CDR3 length: 9; D gene: NA; CDR3 DNA: TGTGCCAGCAGCCCGGGCTGGGGCTTC; CDR3 protein: CASSPGWGF
clone size: few; J gene: TRBJ2-5; V gene: TRBV24-1; CDR3 length: 15; D gene: TRBD2; CDR3 DNA: TGTGCCACCAGCTTTGGGGCGGGAGGGCCGGAGACCCAGTACTTC; CDR3 protein: CATSFGAGGPETQYF
clone size: NA; J gene: TRBJ2-7; V gene: TRBV25-1; CDR3 length: 11; D gene: NA; CDR3 DNA: TGTGCCAGCAGTGAATACGGCGAGCAGTACTTC; CDR3 protein: CASSEYGEQYF
clone size: NA; J gene: TRBJ2-3; V gene: TRBV9; CDR3 length: 16; D gene: TRBD2; CDR3 DNA: TGTGCCAGCAGCGTAGGGACTAGCGGGGCATGGAATACGCAGTATTTT; CDR3 protein: CASSVGTSGAWNTQYF
clone size: NA; J gene: TRBJ2-1; V gene: TRBV12-3/TRBV12-4; CDR3 length: 13; D gene: NA; CDR3 DNA: TGTGCCAGCAGTTCCGGGAATAGGGGTGAGCAGTTCTTC; CDR3 protein: CASSSGNRGEQFF
clone size: few; J gene: TRBJ2-5; V gene: TRBV2; CDR3 length: 12; D gene: NA; CDR3 DNA: TGTGCCAGCAGGATTGCGCAAGAGACCCAGTACTTC; CDR3 protein: CASRIAQETQYF
clone size: NA; J gene: TRBJ2-1; V gene: TRBV5-1; CDR3 length: 18; D gene: TRBD2; CDR3 DNA: TGCGCCAGCAGCTTGGGACTAGCGGGGGTGAGCTCCTACAATGAGCAGTTCTTC; CDR3 protein: CASSLGLAGVSSYNEQFF
clone size: NA; J gene: TRBJ2-1; V gene: TRBV24-1; CDR3 length: 15; D gene: NA; CDR3 DNA: TGTGCCACCAGTGGGACAGAGGACTCCTACAATGAGCAGTTCTTC; CDR3 protein: CATSGTEDSYNEQFF
clone size: many; J gene: TRBJ1-1; V gene: TRBV7-6; CDR3 length: 14; D gene: NA; CDR3 DNA: TGTGCCAGCAGCCGCGGGGTGGGGAACACTGAAGCTTTCTTT; CDR3 protein: CASSRGVGNTEAFF
clone size: NA; J gene: TRBJ2-5; V gene: TRBV6-2/TRBV6-3; CDR3 length: 16; D gene: NA; CDR3 DNA: TGTGCCAGCAGTTACCCTGGGCAGGGCGGACAAGAGACCCAGTACTTC; CDR3 protein: CASSYPGQGGQETQYF
clone size: NA; J gene: TRBJ1-5; V gene: TRBV19; CDR3 length: 13; D gene: TRBD1; CDR3 DNA: TGTGCCAGTAGGGGACAGTTTAATCAGCCCCAGCATTTT; CDR3 protein: CASRGQFNQPQHF
clone size: few; J gene: TRBJ2-1; V gene: TRBV7-3; CDR3 length: 15; D gene: TRBD2; CDR3 DNA: TGTGCCAGCAAGTACGGAGCGGGAGGTTACAATGAGCAGTTCTTC; CDR3 protein: CASKYGAGGYNEQFF
clone size: few; J gene: TRBJ2-7; V gene: TRBV5-1; CDR3 length: 17; D gene: TRBD1; CDR3 DNA: TGCGCCAGCAGCGGGAACAGGGGGCCGGGGTTATTCTACGAGCAGTACTTC; CDR3 protein: CASSGNRGPGLFYEQYF
clone size: NA; J gene: TRBJ2-6; V gene: TRBV7-2; CDR3 length: 15; D gene: NA; CDR3 DNA: TGTGCCAGCAGCTCCCAGGGGACCGGGGCCAACGTCCTGACTTTC; CDR3 protein: CASSSQGTGANVLTF
clone size: many; J gene: TRBJ2-2; V gene: TRBV11-2; CDR3 length: 14; D gene: NA; CDR3 DNA: TGTGCCAGCAGCTTAGGGGTGGAAACCGGGGAGCTGTTTTTT; CDR3 protein: CASSLGVETGELFF
clone size: NA; J gene: TRBJ2-7; V gene: TRBV6-6; CDR3 length: 15; D gene: TRBD2; CDR3 DNA: TGTGCCAGCATACGGGCGGTAGCGGGGGTCTGCGAGCAGTACTTC; CDR3 protein: CASIRAVAGVCEQYF
clone size: NA; J gene: TRBJ2-2; V gene: TRBV18; CDR3 length: 19; D gene: NA; CDR3 DNA: TGTGCCAGCTCACCACGGTCGGGGCTCGGGAGATCCTACACCGGGGAGCTGTTTTTT; CDR3 protein: CASSPRSGLGRSYTGELFF
clone size: few; J gene: TRBJ2-5; V gene: TRBV21-1; CDR3 length: 15; D gene: NA; CDR3 DNA: TGTGCCAGCCCCCCCTTGGCAGGGGAACAAGAGACCCAGTACTTC; CDR3 protein: CASPPLAGEQETQYF
clone size: few; J gene: TRBJ2-2; V gene: TRBV7-9; CDR3 length: 13; D gene: NA; CDR3 DNA: TGTGCCAGCAGCTTGGGCGCTCAGAGGGAGCTGTTTTTT; CDR3 protein: CASSLGAQRELFF
clone size: few; J gene: TRBJ2-3; V gene: TRBV18; CDR3 length: 14; D gene: NA; CDR3 DNA: TGTGCCAGCTCAAATTCGGGGGCCACAGATACGCAGTATTTT; CDR3 protein: CASSNSGATDTQYF
clone size: few; J gene: TRBJ2-1; V gene: TRBV29-1; CDR3 length: 14; D gene: TRBD2; CDR3 DNA: TGCAGCGTTGAAAAACTAGCGGGGTACAATGAGCAGTTCTTC; CDR3 protein: CSVEKLAGYNEQFF
clone size: NA; J gene: TRBJ2-7; V gene: TRBV5-1; CDR3 length: 14; D gene: TRBD2; CDR3 DNA: TGCGCCAGCAGCTTGGCCTGGACTAGCGACGAGCAGTACTTC; CDR3 protein: CASSLAWTSDEQYF
clone size: few; J gene: TRBJ2-6; V gene: TRBV9; CDR3 length: 19; D gene: NA; CDR3 DNA: TGTGCCAGCAGCCTAACGCGGGCGGGACGTAGCTCTGGGGCCAACGTCCTGACTTTC; CDR3 protein: CASSLTRAGRSSGANVLTF
clone size: NA; J gene: TRBJ2-5; V gene: TRBV7-7; CDR3 length: 15; D gene: NA; CDR3 DNA: TGTGCCAGCAGCCCCCGACAGGGGAGGGGAGAGACCCAGTACTTC; CDR3 protein: CASSPRQGRGETQYF
clone size: NA; J gene: TRBJ2-1; V gene: TRBV12-3/TRBV12-4; CDR3 length: 13; D gene: NA; CDR3 DNA: TGTGCCAGCAGCGACGCTGGATACAATGAGCAGTTCTTC; CDR3 protein: CASSDAGYNEQFF
clone size: few; J gene: TRBJ2-7; V gene: TRBV7-2; CDR3 length: 14; D gene: NA; CDR3 DNA: TGTGCCAGCAGTCCCTACTCAGGGTACTACGAGCAGTACTTC; CDR3 protein: CASSPYSGYYEQYF
clone size: few; J gene: TRBJ2-3; V gene: TRBV7-3; CDR3 length: 16; D gene: NA; CDR3 DNA: TGTGCCAGCAGCTTAAACCAGGGCATGGCGGCAGATACGCAGTATTTT; CDR3 protein: CASSLNQGMAADTQYF
clone size: few; J gene: TRBJ2-3; V gene: TRBV30; CDR3 length: 15; D gene: NA; CDR3 DNA: TGTGCCTGGAAGACCACAGGAATAAGCACAGATACGCAGTATTTT; CDR3 protein: CAWKTTGISTDTQYF
clone size: many; J gene: TRBJ2-7; V gene: TRBV6-5; CDR3 length: 12; D gene: NA; CDR3 DNA: TGTGCCAGCAGGCAGGGCTCCTACGAGCAGTACTTC; CDR3 protein: CASRQGSYEQYF
clone size: few; J gene: TRBJ2-6; V gene: TRBV7-9; CDR3 length: 14; D gene: NA; CDR3 DNA: TGTGCCAGCCGGGGAGGATCTGGGGCCAACGTCCTGACTTTC; CDR3 protein: CASRGGSGANVLTF
clone size: once; J gene: TRBJ2-3; V gene: TRBV5-1; CDR3 length: 17; D gene: NA; CDR3 DNA: TGCGCCAGCAGCGAAACCGTCGGGGCCCTCAAAACAGATACGCAGTATTTT; CDR3 protein: CASSETVGALKTDTQYF
clone size: NA; J gene: TRBJ1-2; V gene: TRBV4-2; CDR3 length: 14; D gene: NA; CDR3 DNA: TGTGCCAGCAGCCAAGATCCCCTCGGCAGGGGCTACACCTTC; CDR3 protein: CASSQDPLGRGYTF
clone size: NA; J gene: TRBJ1-6; V gene: TRBV20-1; CDR3 length: 15; D gene: TRBD1; CDR3 DNA: TGCAGTGCTAGAGAAGGCGGACAGGGGAATTCACCCCTCCACTTT; CDR3 protein: CSAREGGQGNSPLHF
clone size: NA; J gene: TRBJ2-3; V gene: TRBV7-9; CDR3 length: 16; D gene: TRBD2; CDR3 DNA: TGTGCCAGCCCCCCACCCGGACTAGCGGTCACAGATACGCAGTATTTT; CDR3 protein: CASPPPGLAVTDTQYF
clone size: once; J gene: TRBJ1-2; V gene: TRBV7-9; CDR3 length: 16; D gene: NA; CDR3 DNA: TGTGCCAGCAGCTTCGTGAAGGGGGAGTGGGGATATGGCTACACCTTC; CDR3 protein: CASSFVKGEWGYGYTF
clone size: NA; J gene: TRBJ2-7; V gene: TRBV21-1; CDR3 length: 15; D gene: NA; CDR3 DNA: TGTGCCAGCAGCAAAGGAGGAAGGTGGAGATACGAGCAGTACTTC; CDR3 protein: CASSKGGRWRYEQYF
clone size: many; J gene: TRBJ2-3; V gene: TRBV5-1; CDR3 length: 13; D gene: NA; CDR3 DNA: TGCGCCAGCAGCTTCAACTCAGCAGATACGCAGTATTTT; CDR3 protein: CASSFNSADTQYF
clone size: NA; J gene: TRBJ2-5; V gene: TRBV7-9; CDR3 length: 16; D gene: NA; CDR3 DNA: TGTGCCAGCAGCACTCACCGACAGAACCTTCAAGAGACCCAGTACTTC; CDR3 protein: CASSTHRQNLQETQYF
clone size: few; J gene: TRBJ2-1; V gene: TRBV29-1; CDR3 length: 11; D gene: NA; CDR3 DNA: TGCAGCGTTGAAGGGATTGGTGAGCAGTTCTTC; CDR3 protein: CSVEGIGEQFF
clone size: few; J gene: TRBJ2-1; V gene: TRBV6-2/TRBV6-3; CDR3 length: 11; D gene: NA; CDR3 DNA: TGTGCCAGCAGCCACACTAGCGAGCAGTTCTTC; CDR3 protein: CASSHTSEQFF
clone size: NA; J gene: TRBJ2-2; V gene: TRBV5-1; CDR3 length: 16; D gene: TRBD2; CDR3 DNA: TGCGCCAGCAGCCCTGGACTAGCGGGGACCACCGGGGAGCTGTTTTTT; CDR3 protein: CASSPGLAGTTGELFF
clone size: NA; J gene: TRBJ2-7; V gene: TRBV7-2; CDR3 length: 15; D gene: TRBD1; CDR3 DNA: TGTGCCAGCAGCTCTTCGGGGACAGGGGTCTTCGAGCAGTACTTC; CDR3 protein: CASSSSGTGVFEQYF
clone size: few; J gene: TRBJ2-3; V gene: TRBV29-1; CDR3 length: 12; D gene: NA; CDR3 DNA: TGCAGCGTCCAAGAACGGAGGGATACGCAGTATTTT; CDR3 protein: CSVQERRDTQYF
clone size: few; J gene: TRBJ2-7; V gene: TRBV10-3; CDR3 length: 14; D gene: NA; CDR3 DNA: TGTGCCATCAGTGGAGGGACTCAACTCTACGAGCAGTACTTC; CDR3 protein: CAISGGTQLYEQYF
clone size: NA; J gene: TRBJ2-7; V gene: TRBV6-1; CDR3 length: 13; D gene: NA; CDR3 DNA: TGTGCCAGCAGTGAGCAGACAGGCTACGAGCAGTACTTC; CDR3 protein: CASSEQTGYEQYF
clone size: few; J gene: TRBJ2-1; V gene: TRBV7-2; CDR3 length: 15; D gene: TRBD2; CDR3 DNA: TGTGCCAGCAGCTTAGGGGGAGGGCAGTACAATGAGCAGTTCTTC; CDR3 protein: CASSLGGGQYNEQFF